Listed below are T cell receptor beta chains from one sample, sequenced in a study of blood T cell repertoires in COVID-19. The table came from immunoSEQ multiplex PCR; TCRdb's copy has only in-frame clones and leaves some out. Here the sample spans about 110,000 clones, 69% being singletons. Material: peripheral blood. The receptor set was obtained from a man older than 75 with acute or convalescent COVID-19. CDR3s include the opening cysteine and the closing phenylalanine or tryptophan. D genes are given only for firm matches. Where a row states a size, it is once, few, many or the class of an expanded clone; other rows omit it.

.	TRBV10-3	.	TRBJ2-3	TGTGCCATCAGTGACGAGGGGAGGACAGATACGCAGTATTTT	CAISDEGRTDTQYF
.	TRBV6-2/TRBV6-3	.	TRBJ1-2	TGTGCCAGCAGCCGAGAGGCCGACTATGGCTACACCTTC	CASSREADYGYTF
many	TRBV7-6	TRBD2	TRBJ2-7	TGTGCCAGCAGCTACGGACTAGACAGCGAGCAGTACTTC	CASSYGLDSEQYF
.	TRBV24-1	.	TRBJ2-2	TGTGCCACCAGTGGGAGGGGACCCGGGGAGCTGTTTTTT	CATSGRGPGELFF
.	TRBV5-6	.	TRBJ2-3	TGTGCCAGCAGCGGAGGGCCTAGCAGCACAGATACGCAGTATTTT	CASSGGPSSTDTQYF
.	TRBV19	.	TRBJ2-1	TGTGCCAGTAGTCAGCAGGGGGGCATAAATGAGCAGTTCTTC	CASSQQGGINEQFF
.	TRBV6-6	.	TRBJ2-2	TGTGCCAGCAGTTACTCTGGTCAGGCAATCGAGGAGCTGTTTTTT	CASSYSGQAIEELFF
few	TRBV4-2	.	TRBJ1-4	TGTGCCAGCAGCCAAGAAAGGGGTGGGCCAAATGAAAAACTGTTTTTT	CASSQERGGPNEKLFF
once	TRBV19	.	TRBJ2-7	TGTGCCAGTAGTAAAAAGGCGGGCTACGAGCAGTACTTC	CASSKKAGYEQYF
.	TRBV3-1/TRBV3-2	.	TRBJ2-3	TGTGCCAGCAGCCAAGATCTGGAGCGCTACACAGATACGCAGTATTTT	CASSQDLERYTDTQYF
.	TRBV15	TRBD1	TRBJ2-1	TGTGCCACCAGCATGGACAGGGCTTACAATGAGCAGTTCTTC	CATSMDRAYNEQFF
.	TRBV9	.	TRBJ2-1	TGTGCCAGCAGCGTAGGGGGGGAGTTGGGTGAGCAGTTCTTC	CASSVGGELGEQFF
.	TRBV29-1	.	TRBJ1-1	TGCAGCGTTGCCAGGGGTGGTGAAGCTTTCTTT	CSVARGGEAFF
.	TRBV6-5	TRBD1	TRBJ1-1	TGTGCCAGCAGTTACTCGGACAGGGTAGAAGCTTTCTTT	CASSYSDRVEAFF
.	TRBV5-1	.	TRBJ1-2	TGCGCCAGCAGTCGTGACAGCTATGGCTACACCTTC	CASSRDSYGYTF
.	TRBV5-8	TRBD2	TRBJ2-7	TGTGCCAGCAGGAAGATACTAGCGGGAGTTCAAGAGCAGTACTTC	CASRKILAGVQEQYF
.	TRBV6-1	TRBD2	TRBJ2-3	TGTGCCAGCAGTGAACTAGCGGGAGGGCCGGATACGCAGTATTTT	CASSELAGGPDTQYF
few	TRBV5-6	TRBD1	TRBJ2-7	TGTGCCAGCAGCTTGGCAGGGGGCGCGTACGAGCAGTACTTC	CASSLAGGAYEQYF
few	TRBV7-9	.	TRBJ1-6	TGTGCCAGCAGCACTCAGGGTTCATCCTATAATTCACCCCTCCACTTT	CASSTQGSSYNSPLHF
.	TRBV7-9	TRBD2	TRBJ2-1	TGTGCCAGCAGCCTCCACAGTGGTAGCGGGACCTACAATGAGCAGTTCTTC	CASSLHSGSGTYNEQFF
.	TRBV7-2	TRBD1	TRBJ2-1	TGTGCCAGCAGGAAAAAGCAACAGGGGACTGAGCAGTTCTTC	CASRKKQQGTEQFF
few	TRBV28	TRBD2	TRBJ2-7	TGTGCCAGCAGGTTAGCGTCTAGCGGGACTTGGGAGCAGTACTTC	CASRLASSGTWEQYF
.	TRBV3-1/TRBV3-2	.	TRBJ2-3	TGTGCCAGCAGCCAAGGACAAAGCACAGATACGCAGTATTTT	CASSQGQSTDTQYF
.	TRBV7-2	.	TRBJ2-2	TGTGCCAGCAGCTTAATCAAAACCGGGGAGCTGTTTTTT	CASSLIKTGELFF
.	TRBV15	.	TRBJ2-3	TGTGCCACCAGCAGACCGTGGGCTAGCGAGGCAGATACGCAGTATTTT	CATSRPWASEADTQYF
.	TRBV11-2	TRBD1	TRBJ2-6	TGTGCCAGCAGCTTAGGAGCAGGGGGCGGACCTGGGGCCAACGTCCTGACTTTC	CASSLGAGGGPGANVLTF
.	TRBV14	.	TRBJ2-7	TGTGCCAGCAGCACCCGACTCGAAGGAGAGCAGTACTTC	CASSTRLEGEQYF
.	TRBV5-6	TRBD1	TRBJ1-6	TGTGCCAGCAGCTCGCGACAGGGGCAGGATTCACCCCTCCACTTT	CASSSRQGQDSPLHF
.	TRBV6-5	.	TRBJ1-5	TGTGCCAGCAGTTTACGGATCGGAGGGCCCCAGCATTTT	CASSLRIGGPQHF
.	TRBV28	.	TRBJ1-3	TGTGCCAGCAGTTCGGTACCTGGAAACACCATATATTTT	CASSSVPGNTIYF
.	TRBV6-5	TRBD1	TRBJ1-6	TGTGCCACCCGGGACAGCTCCTATAATTCACCCCTCCACTTT	CATRDSSYNSPLHF
few	TRBV27	TRBD1	TRBJ1-1	TGTGCCAGCAGTTTCGGGACAGGGAACACTGAAGCTTTCTTT	CASSFGTGNTEAFF
many	TRBV19	.	TRBJ1-2	TGTGCCAGTAGTATTAAACTTAACTATGGCTACACCTTC	CASSIKLNYGYTF
few	TRBV4-1	.	TRBJ2-3	TGCGCCAGCAGCCAAGGAACAGATGATACGCAGTATTTT	CASSQGTDDTQYF
.	TRBV11-3	TRBD2	TRBJ2-1	TGTGCCAGCGGACGGGGACTATCCTACAATGAGCAGTTCTTC	CASGRGLSYNEQFF
many	TRBV5-5	TRBD2	TRBJ2-1	TGTGCCAGCAGCCTTCGACTAGCGGCCAATGAGCAGTTCTTC	CASSLRLAANEQFF
.	TRBV4-3	TRBD2	TRBJ2-2	TGCGCCAGCAGCCAATTAGCGGGAGTTTACACCGGGGAGCTGTTTTTT	CASSQLAGVYTGELFF
few	TRBV3-1/TRBV3-2	.	TRBJ2-7	TGTGCCAGCAGCCGGAATTCCGGGACTGAAAGCTACGAGCAGTACTTC	CASSRNSGTESYEQYF
.	TRBV19	.	TRBJ2-5	TGTGCCACTTCACCTGCGGCTCAAGAGACCCAGTACTTC	CATSPAAQETQYF
few	TRBV6-2/TRBV6-3	.	TRBJ2-2	TGTGCCAGCAGTTACTGGAGTGGGGGCAGGACCGGGGAGCTGTTTTTT	CASSYWSGGRTGELFF
few	TRBV5-1	TRBD2	TRBJ2-7	TGCGCCAGCAGCGAGGGACTAGCGGACCCCAAGCCCTACGAGCAGTACTTC	CASSEGLADPKPYEQYF
.	TRBV9	TRBD1	TRBJ2-1	TGTGCCAGCAGCCCAGGACAGGGCTCCTACAATGAGCAGTTCTTC	CASSPGQGSYNEQFF
.	TRBV5-1	.	TRBJ2-6	TGCGCCAGCGCCCCCAGGGGCCTCTCTGGGGCCAACGTCCTGACTTTC	CASAPRGLSGANVLTF